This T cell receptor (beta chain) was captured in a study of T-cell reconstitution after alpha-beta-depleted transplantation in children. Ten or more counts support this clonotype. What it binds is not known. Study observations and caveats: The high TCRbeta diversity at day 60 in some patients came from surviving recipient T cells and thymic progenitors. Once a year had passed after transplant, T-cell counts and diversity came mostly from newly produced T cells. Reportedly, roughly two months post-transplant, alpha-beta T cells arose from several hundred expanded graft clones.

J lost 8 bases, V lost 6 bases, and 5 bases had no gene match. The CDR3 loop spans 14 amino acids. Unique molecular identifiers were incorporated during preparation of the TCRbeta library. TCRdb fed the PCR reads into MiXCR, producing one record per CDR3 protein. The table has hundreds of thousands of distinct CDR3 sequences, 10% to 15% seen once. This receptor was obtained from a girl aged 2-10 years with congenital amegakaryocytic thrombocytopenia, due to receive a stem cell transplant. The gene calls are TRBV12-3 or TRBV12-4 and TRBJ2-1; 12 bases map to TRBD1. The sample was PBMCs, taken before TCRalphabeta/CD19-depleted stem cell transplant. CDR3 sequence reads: CASRPGQGADEQFF. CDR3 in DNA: TGTGCCAGCAGGCCGGGACAGGGGGCCGATGAGCAGTTCTTC.